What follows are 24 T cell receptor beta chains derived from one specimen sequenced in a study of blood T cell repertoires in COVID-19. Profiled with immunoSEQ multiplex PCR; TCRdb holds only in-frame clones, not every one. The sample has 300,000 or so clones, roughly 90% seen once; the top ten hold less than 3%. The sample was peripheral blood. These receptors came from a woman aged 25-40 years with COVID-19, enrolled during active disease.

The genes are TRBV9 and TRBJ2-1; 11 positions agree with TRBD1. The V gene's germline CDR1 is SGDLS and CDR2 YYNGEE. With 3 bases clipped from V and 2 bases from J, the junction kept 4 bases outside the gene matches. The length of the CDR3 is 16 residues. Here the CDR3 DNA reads TGTGCCAGCAGCGCGGGGACAGGGGGTGCCTACAATGAGCAGTTCTTC. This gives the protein CASSAGTGGAYNEQFF.

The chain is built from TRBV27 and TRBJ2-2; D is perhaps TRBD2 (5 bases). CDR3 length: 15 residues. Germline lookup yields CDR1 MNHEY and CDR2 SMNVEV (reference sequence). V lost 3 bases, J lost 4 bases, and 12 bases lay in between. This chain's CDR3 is CASSFPGKSTGELFF. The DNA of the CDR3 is TGTGCCAGCAGTTTTCCGGGGAAAAGCACCGGGGAGCTGTTTTTT.

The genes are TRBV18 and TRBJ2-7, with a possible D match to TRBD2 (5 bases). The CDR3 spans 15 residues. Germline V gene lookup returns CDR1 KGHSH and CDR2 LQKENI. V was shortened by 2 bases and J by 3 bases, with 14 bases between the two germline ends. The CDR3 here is CASSPGEGMVYEQYF. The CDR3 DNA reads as TGTGCCAGCTCACCAGGAGAGGGAATGGTCTACGAGCAGTACTTC. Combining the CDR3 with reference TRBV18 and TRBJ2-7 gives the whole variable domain NAGVMQNPRHLVRRRGQEARLRCSPMKGHSHVYWYRQLPEEGLKFMVYLQKENIIDESGMPKERFSAEFPKEGPSILRIQQVVRGDSAAYFCASSPGEGMVYEQYFGPGTRLTVT.

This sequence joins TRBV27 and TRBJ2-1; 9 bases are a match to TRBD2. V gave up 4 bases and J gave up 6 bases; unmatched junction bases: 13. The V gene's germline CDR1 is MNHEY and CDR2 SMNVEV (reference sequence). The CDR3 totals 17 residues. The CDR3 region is CASSSPYGTSLVNEQFF. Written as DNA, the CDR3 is TGTGCCAGCAGTTCACCATACGGGACTAGCTTGGTCAATGAGCAGTTCTTC.

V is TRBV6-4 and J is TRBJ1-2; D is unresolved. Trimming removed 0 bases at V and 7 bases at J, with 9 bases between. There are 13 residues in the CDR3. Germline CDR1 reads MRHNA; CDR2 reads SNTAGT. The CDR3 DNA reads TGTGCCAGCAGTGACTCAGTGGCTGGTGGCTACACCTTC. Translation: CASSDSVAGGYTF.

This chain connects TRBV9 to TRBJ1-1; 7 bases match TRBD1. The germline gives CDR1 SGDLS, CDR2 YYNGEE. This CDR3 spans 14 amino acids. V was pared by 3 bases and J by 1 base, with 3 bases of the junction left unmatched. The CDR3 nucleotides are TGTGCCAGCAGCGCGACAGGGAGGAACACTGAAGCTTTCTTT. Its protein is CASSATGRNTEAFF.

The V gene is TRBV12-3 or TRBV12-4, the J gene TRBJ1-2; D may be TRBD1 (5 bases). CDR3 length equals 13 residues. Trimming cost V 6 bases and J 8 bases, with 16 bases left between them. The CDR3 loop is CASSLSQTVGYTF. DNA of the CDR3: TGTGCCAGCAGCCTAAGTCAGACAGTAGGCTACACCTTC.

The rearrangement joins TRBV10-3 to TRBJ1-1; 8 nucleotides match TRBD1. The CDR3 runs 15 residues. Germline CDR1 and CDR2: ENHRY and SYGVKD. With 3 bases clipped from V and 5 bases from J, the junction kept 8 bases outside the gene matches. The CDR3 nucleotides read TGTGCCATCAGTGAACACACAGGGGGGAGGACTGAAGCTTTCTTT. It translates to CAISEHTGGRTEAFF.

CDR3 coding DNA: TGTGCCAGCAGTTATCCCAGGGGATCTACCTACGAGCAGTACTTC. Its translation: CASSYPRGSTYEQYF. The chain combines TRBV7-8 with TRBJ2-7; maybe TRBD1 (6 bases). CDR3 length equals 15 residues. V shed 6 bases and J shed 2 bases, with 17 bases lying between them. Germline values: CDR1 SGHVS, CDR2 FQNEAQ. Based on the CDR3 plus reference TRBV7-8 and TRBJ2-7, the full variable domain is GAGVSQSPRYKVAKRGQDVALRCDPISGHVSLFWYQQALGQGPEFLTYFQNEAQLDKSGLPSDRFFAERPEGSVSTLKIQRTQQEDSAVYLCASSYPRGSTYEQYFGPGTRLTVT.

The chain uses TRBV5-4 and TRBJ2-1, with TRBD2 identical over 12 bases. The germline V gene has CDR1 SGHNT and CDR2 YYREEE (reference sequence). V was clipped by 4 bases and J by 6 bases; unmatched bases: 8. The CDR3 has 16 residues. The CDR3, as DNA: TGTGCCAGCAGCCTATGGACTAGCGGGAAGACCAATGAGCAGTTCTTC. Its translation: CASSLWTSGKTNEQFF.

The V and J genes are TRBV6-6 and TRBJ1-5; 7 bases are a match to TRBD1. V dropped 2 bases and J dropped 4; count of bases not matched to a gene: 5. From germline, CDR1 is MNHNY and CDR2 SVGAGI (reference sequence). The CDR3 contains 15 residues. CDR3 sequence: CASSYLGQPNQPQHF. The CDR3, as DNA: TGTGCCAGCAGTTACCTGGGACAGCCTAATCAGCCCCAGCATTTT.

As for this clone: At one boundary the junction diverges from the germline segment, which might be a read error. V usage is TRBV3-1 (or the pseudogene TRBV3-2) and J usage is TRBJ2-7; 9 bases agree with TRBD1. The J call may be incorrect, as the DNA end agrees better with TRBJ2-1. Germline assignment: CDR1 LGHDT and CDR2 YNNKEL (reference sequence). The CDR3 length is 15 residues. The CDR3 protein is CASTQGQGTRNEQFF. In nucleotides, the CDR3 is TGTGCCAGCACCCAAGGACAGGGGACAAGGAATGAGCAGTTCTTC.

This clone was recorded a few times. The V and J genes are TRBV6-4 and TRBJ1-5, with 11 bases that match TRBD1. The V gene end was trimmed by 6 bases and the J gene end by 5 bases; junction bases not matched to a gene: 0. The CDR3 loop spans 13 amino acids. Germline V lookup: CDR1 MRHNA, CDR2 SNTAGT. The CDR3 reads CASRDRGHQPQHF. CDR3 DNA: TGTGCCAGCAGGGACAGGGGGCATCAGCCCCAGCATTTT.

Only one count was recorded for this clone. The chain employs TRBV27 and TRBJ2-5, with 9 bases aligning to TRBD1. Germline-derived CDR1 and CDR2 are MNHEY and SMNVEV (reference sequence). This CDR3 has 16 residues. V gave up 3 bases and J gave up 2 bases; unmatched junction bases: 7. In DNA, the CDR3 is TGTGCCAGCAGTTTCTGGAAACAGGGGGCTCAAGAGACCCAGTACTTC. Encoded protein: CASSFWKQGAQETQYF.

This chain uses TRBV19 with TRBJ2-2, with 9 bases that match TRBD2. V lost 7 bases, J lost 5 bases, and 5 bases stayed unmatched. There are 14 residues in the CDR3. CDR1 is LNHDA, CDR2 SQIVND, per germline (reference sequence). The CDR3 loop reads CASIAGVETGELFF. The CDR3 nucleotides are TGTGCCAGTATAGCGGGAGTGGAGACCGGGGAGCTGTTTTTT.

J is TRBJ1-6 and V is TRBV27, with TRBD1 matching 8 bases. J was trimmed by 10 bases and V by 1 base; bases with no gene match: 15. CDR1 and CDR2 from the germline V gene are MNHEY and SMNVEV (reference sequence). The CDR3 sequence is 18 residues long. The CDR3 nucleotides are TGTGCCAGCAGTTTATACCGCGCCGGACAGGGAAGTGGGTCACCCCTCCACTTT. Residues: CASSLYRAGQGSGSPLHF.

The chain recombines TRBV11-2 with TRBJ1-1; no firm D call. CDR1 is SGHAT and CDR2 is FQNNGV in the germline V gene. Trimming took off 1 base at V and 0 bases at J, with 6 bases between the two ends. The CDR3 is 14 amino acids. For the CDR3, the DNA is TGTGCCAGCAGCTTAGGAGGAATGAACACTGAAGCTTTCTTT. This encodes CASSLGGMNTEAFF.

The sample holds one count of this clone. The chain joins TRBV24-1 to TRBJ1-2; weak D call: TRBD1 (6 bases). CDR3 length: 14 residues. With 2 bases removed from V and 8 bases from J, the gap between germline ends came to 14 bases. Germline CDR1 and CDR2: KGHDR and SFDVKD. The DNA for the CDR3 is TGTGCCACCAGTGATTCGGGCAGGGGCAGAGGCTACACCTTC. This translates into CATSDSGRGRGYTF.

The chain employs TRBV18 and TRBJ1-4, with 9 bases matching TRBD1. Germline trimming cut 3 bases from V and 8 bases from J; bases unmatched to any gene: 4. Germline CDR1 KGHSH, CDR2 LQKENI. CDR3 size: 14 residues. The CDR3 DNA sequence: TGTGCCAGCTCACCCGGGACAGGGAGAGAAAAACTGTTTTTT. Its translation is CASSPGTGREKLFF.

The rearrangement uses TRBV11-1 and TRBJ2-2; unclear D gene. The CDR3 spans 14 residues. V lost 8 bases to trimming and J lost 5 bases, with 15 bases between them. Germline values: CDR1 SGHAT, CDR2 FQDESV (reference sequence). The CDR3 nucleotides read TGTGCCAGCTCCTCTGCCGGTAATACCGGGGAGCTGTTTTTT. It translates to CASSSAGNTGELFF.

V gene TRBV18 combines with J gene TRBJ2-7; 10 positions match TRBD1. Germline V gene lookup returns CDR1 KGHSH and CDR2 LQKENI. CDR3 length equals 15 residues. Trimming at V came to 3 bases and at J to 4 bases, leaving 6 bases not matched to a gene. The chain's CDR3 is CASSPETGGRYEQYF. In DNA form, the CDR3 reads TGTGCCAGCTCACCCGAGACAGGGGGCCGATACGAGCAGTACTTC.

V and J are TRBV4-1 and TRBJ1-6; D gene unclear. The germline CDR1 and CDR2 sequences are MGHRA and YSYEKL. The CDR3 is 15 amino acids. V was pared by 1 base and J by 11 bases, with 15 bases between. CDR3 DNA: TGCGCCAGCAGCCAAGTTTCCCCGGGGAATACACCCCTCCACTTT. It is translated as CASSQVSPGNTPLHF.

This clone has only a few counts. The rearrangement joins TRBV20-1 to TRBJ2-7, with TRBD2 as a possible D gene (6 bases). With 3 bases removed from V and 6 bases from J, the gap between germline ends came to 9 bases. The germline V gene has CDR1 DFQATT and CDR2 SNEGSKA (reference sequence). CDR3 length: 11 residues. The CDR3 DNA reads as TGCAGTGCTAGTGAGGGAGGCGAGCAGTACTTC. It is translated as CSASEGGEQYF.

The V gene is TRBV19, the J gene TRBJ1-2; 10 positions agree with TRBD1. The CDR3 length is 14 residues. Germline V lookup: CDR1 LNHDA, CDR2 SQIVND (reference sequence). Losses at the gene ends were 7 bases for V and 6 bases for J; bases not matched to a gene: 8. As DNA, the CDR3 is TGTGCCAGTAAACCGGGACAGGGGATTAATGGCTACACCTTC. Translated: CASKPGQGINGYTF.